A single sample gave rise to the 21 T cell receptor beta chains below, sequenced in a study of T cell responses to AZD1222 COVID-19 vaccine. Clones were read by immunoSEQ multiplex PCR, and TCRdb kept only the in-frame ones, dropping some. This sample has 75,000 to 100,000 clones, with over 75% found just once. Specimen: peripheral blood, collected on day 0 of AZD1222 vaccination. The receptors here all came from an adult in good health.

V gene TRBV15 combines with J gene TRBJ1-4; D gene uncertain. Trimming removed 0 bases from V and 7 bases from J, with 9 bases in between. The germline gives CDR1 LNHNV, CDR2 YYDKDF (reference sequence). CDR3 length equals 14 residues. The DNA for the CDR3 is TGTGCCACCAGCAGAGATCCCATGGTTGAAAAACTGTTTTTT. Translated, it gives CATSRDPMVEKLFF.

This sequence joins TRBV7-3 and TRBJ2-4; 12 bases match TRBD1. This CDR3 comprises 16 residues. Per the germline V gene, CDR1 is SGHTA and CDR2 is FQGTGA. The V segment lost 0 bases and the J segment 8 bases; nucleotides outside the gene matches: 5. In DNA, the CDR3 is TGTGCCAGCAGCTTAACGTCGGGACAGGGGGCCCACATTCAGTACTTC. It specifies CASSLTSGQGAHIQYF. The full variable domain, rest sourced from reference TRBV7-3 and TRBJ2-4, is GAGVSQTPSNKVTEKGKYVELRCDPISGHTALYWYRQSLGQGPEFLIYFQGTGAADDSGLPNDRFFAVRPEGSVSTLKIQRTERGDSAVYLCASSLTSGQGAHIQYFGAGTRLSVL.

V is TRBV5-1 and J is TRBJ1-1; D might be TRBD1 (6 bases). The CDR3 loop spans 14 amino acids. Trimming stripped 4 bases from V and 6 bases from J, with 16 bases between. The germline V gene has CDR1 SGHRS and CDR2 YFSETQ. DNA for the CDR3: TGCGCCAGCAGCGACCACAACAGGGTTTCTGAAGCTTTCTTT. It encodes CASSDHNRVSEAFF.

Details on this clone: Other DNA sequences from this sample encode an identical CDR3 as well. The V and J genes are TRBV9 and TRBJ1-1; 7 positions agree with TRBD1. The CDR3 runs 14 residues. With 2 bases clipped from V and 1 base from J, the junction kept 2 bases outside the gene matches. Germline values: CDR1 SGDLS, CDR2 YYNGEE. CDR3: CASSVGTANTEAFF. CDR3 bases: TGTGCCAGCAGCGTGGGGACAGCGAACACTGAAGCTTTCTTT.

The chain uses TRBV28 and TRBJ1-2; D remains unclear. V gave up 6 bases and J gave up 4 bases, with 21 bases separating them. The CDR3 is 16 residues long. CDR1 is MDHEN, CDR2 SYDVKM, per germline. The CDR3 reads CASSLNREDRVYGYTF. CDR3 bases: TGTGCCAGCAGCCTCAACCGGGAGGATCGGGTCTATGGCTACACCTTC.

This clone has just a few counts. The chain uses TRBV7-2 and TRBJ2-5; 7 bases fit TRBD1. CDR1 is SGHTA and CDR2 is FQGNSA in the germline V gene. Losses at the gene ends were 4 bases for V and 2 bases for J; bases not matched to a gene: 7. This CDR3 has 15 amino acids. The CDR3 nucleotides are TGTGCCAGCAGCTCACGAAGGGGGCTACAAGAGACCCAGTACTTC. This encodes CASSSRRGLQETQYF.

This clone was seen more than once but under ten times. This chain joins TRBV15 and TRBJ2-3; 7 bases are a match to TRBD2. The CDR3 is made up of 15 amino acids. With 5 bases clipped from V and 1 base from J, the junction kept 6 bases outside the gene matches. Germline-derived CDR1 and CDR2 are LNHNV and YYDKDF (reference sequence). The CDR3 nucleotides are TGTGCCACCAGCCCAAGCCGGGGGGGCACAGATACGCAGTATTTT. It encodes CATSPSRGGTDTQYF.

The chain combines TRBV28 with TRBJ2-1, with 7 bases matching TRBD1. Trimming removed 3 bases from V and 5 bases from J; junction bases left unmatched: 7. The CDR3 sequence is 15 residues long. The germline CDR1 and CDR2 sequences are MDHEN and SYDVKM. CDR3 residues: CASSFQRTGNNEQFF. The CDR3 region has the DNA TGTGCCAGCAGTTTCCAAAGGACAGGAAACAATGAGCAGTTCTTC.

V and J are TRBV19 and TRBJ2-2; D could derive from TRBD1 or TRBD2 (5 bases each). This CDR3 is built from 16 residues. Germline CDR1 LNHDA, CDR2 SQIVND (reference sequence). Trimming removed 5 bases at V and 6 bases at J, with 19 bases between. The CDR3 reads CASSPHEGLGPGELFF. DNA of the CDR3: TGTGCCAGTAGTCCCCATGAGGGGCTAGGCCCCGGGGAGCTGTTTTTT.

The rearrangement joins TRBV11-1 to TRBJ2-5; 7 nucleotides agree with TRBD2. The V gene end was trimmed by 5 bases and the J gene end by 0 bases; junction bases not matched to a gene: 6. Germline CDR1 is SGHAT and CDR2 is FQDESV (reference sequence). CDR3 length: 15 amino acids. The DNA of the CDR3 is TGTGCCAGCAGCCCGAGGACTAGATACCAAGAGACCCAGTACTTC. Translation: CASSPRTRYQETQYF. Supplemented by reference TRBV11-1 and TRBJ2-5, the full variable domain reads EAEVAQSPRYKITEKSQAVAFWCDPISGHATLYWYRQILGQGPELLVQFQDESVVDDSQLPKDRFSAERLKGVDSTLKIQPAELGDSAMYLCASSPRTRYQETQYFGPGTRLLVL.

The count of this clone is one. This rearrangement joins TRBV6-5 to TRBJ2-7; 11 bases are shared with TRBD2. J gave up 2 bases and V 6 bases, and 3 bases lay outside the gene matches. The CDR3 is made up of 14 amino acids. Per the germline V gene, CDR1 is MNHEY and CDR2 is SVGAGI. The CDR3 nucleotides are TGTGCCAGCAGCAGACTAGCGGGGCCCTACGAGCAGTACTTC. Residues: CASSRLAGPYEQYF.

This clone came up a few times. The rearrangement joins TRBV5-8 to TRBJ1-5; 10 bases match TRBD1. The junction had 5 bases not matched to a gene; V was cut back by 0 bases and J by 5 bases. This CDR3 is built from 16 residues. Germline V gene lookup returns CDR1 SGHTS and CDR2 YDEGEE. CDR3 DNA: TGTGCCAGCAGCTTGGGCCGGGACAGGGGATATCAGCCCCAGCATTTT. This gives the protein CASSLGRDRGYQPQHF.

The chain couples TRBV9 to TRBJ2-3; 9 nucleotides agree with TRBD2. Germline V gene sequence: CDR1 SGDLS, CDR2 YYNGEE. The trim removed 4 bases at V and 5 bases at J, leaving 2 bases unmatched. The CDR3 totals 13 residues. The CDR3 loop reads CASSRTSVDTQYF. The CDR3 nucleotides read TGTGCCAGCAGCAGGACTAGCGTAGATACGCAGTATTTT.

The rearrangement joins TRBV5-1 to TRBJ1-3; 7 nucleotides line up with TRBD1. The CDR3 extends over 18 amino acids. V was pared by 0 bases and J by 0 bases, with 9 bases of the junction left unmatched. Per germline, CDR1 SGHRS and CDR2 YFSETQ. Here the CDR3 DNA reads TGCGCCAGCAGCTTGGGATTGTCAGGGGGATTCTCTGGAAACACCATATATTTT. It encodes CASSLGLSGGFSGNTIYF. Based on the CDR3 plus reference TRBV5-1 and TRBJ1-3, the full variable domain is KAGVTQTPRYLIKTRGQQVTLSCSPISGHRSVSWYQQTPGQGLQFLFEYFSETQRNKGNFPGRFSGRQFSNSRSEMNVSTLELGDSALYLCASSLGLSGGFSGNTIYFGEGSWLTVV.

The V call is TRBV27, the J call TRBJ1-5; D gene uncertain. Germline V gene data show CDR1 as MNHEY and CDR2 as SMNVEV (reference sequence). V was trimmed by 6 bases and J by 4 bases, leaving 16 bases between them. The CDR3 is made up of 15 amino acids. The CDR3 region is CASRLLGLINQPQHF. The CDR3 nucleotides are TGTGCCAGCAGATTACTAGGGCTTATAAATCAGCCCCAGCATTTT.

The chain is built from TRBV28 and TRBJ1-2; 7 bases are shared with TRBD1. Germline CDR1 is MDHEN and CDR2 is SYDVKM. This CDR3 is 15 amino acids long. Trimming cost V 5 bases and J 3 bases; bases outside gene matches: 9. The CDR3 sequence: CASSPSDRAHYGYTF. The CDR3 DNA sequence: TGTGCCAGCAGTCCATCCGACAGGGCACACTATGGCTACACCTTC.

V and J are TRBV28 and TRBJ1-4; D call uncertain. This CDR3 has 15 amino acids. The V end lost 5 bases, the J end lost 4 bases, and 14 bases lay between the germline ends. Germline CDR1 MDHEN, CDR2 SYDVKM. CDR3 nucleotides: TGTGCCAGCAGTGCCGTCGGCAGGTTTAATGAAAAACTGTTTTTT. Encoded protein: CASSAVGRFNEKLFF.

This chain uses TRBV7-9 with TRBJ1-2; D ambiguous. Trimming removed 1 base at V and 8 bases at J, with 8 bases between. Germline-derived CDR1 and CDR2 are SEHNR and FQNEAQ (reference sequence). The CDR3 runs to 12 residues. The CDR3 region has the DNA TGTGCCAGCAGCTTAGGAACGTACGGCTACACCTTC. Amino acids: CASSLGTYGYTF.

The chain employs TRBV19 and TRBJ2-7; 14 bases align to TRBD2. With V trimmed by 1 base and J by 3 bases, 8 bases remained unmatched. The CDR3 contains 18 residues. From germline, CDR1 is LNHDA and CDR2 SQIVND (reference sequence). Here the CDR3 reads CASSIGGTSGRYLYEQYF. The CDR3, as DNA: TGTGCCAGTAGTATAGGCGGGACTAGCGGGAGATATCTCTACGAGCAGTACTTC.

J is TRBJ1-1 and V is TRBV27; no clear D gene. This CDR3 is built from 15 residues. Germline V lookup: CDR1 MNHEY, CDR2 SMNVEV (reference sequence). V gave up 0 bases and J gave up 3 bases, with 11 bases separating them. The CDR3 bases are TGTGCCAGCAGTTTATCGTGGCAGACCCACACTGAAGCTTTCTTT. It yields the protein CASSLSWQTHTEAFF.

The CDR3 bases are TGTGCCAGCAGCCCAAACAAAGGGACACTCAACACTGAAGCTTTCTTT. Translated: CASSPNKGTLNTEAFF. V gene TRBV5-4 combines with J gene TRBJ1-1, with D maybe TRBD1 (6 bases). This CDR3 has 16 residues. From germline, CDR1 is SGHNT and CDR2 YYREEE (reference sequence). V was clipped by 4 bases and J by 2 bases, with 18 bases between them.